This T cell receptor (beta chain) was observed in a study of control samples from healthy donors and cancer patients. Here immunoSEQ multiplex PCR was the method, and the copy in TCRdb shows in-frame clones only, minus some. Here the sample spans 99,000 or so clones, 83% being singletons. Sequencing was performed on blood. The clonotype originates from a woman aged 45-65 years in good health.

The CDR3 spells CASSEGWAGGWEQYF. The CDR3 DNA reads TGTGCCAGCAGCGAGGGATGGGCGGGAGGATGGGAGCAGTACTTC. This sequence joins TRBV21-1 and TRBJ2-7; TRBD2 is the table's D call, not checked against the DNA. TRBV21-1 is deemed a pseudogene. The CDR3 has 15 amino acids.